The 14 T cell receptor beta chains presented below share a single source sample, sequenced in a study of OX40 agonist ivuxolimab in advanced cancers. The protocol was immunoSEQ multiplex PCR, while the TCRdb copy is restricted to in-frame clones and leaves out a portion. The sample consists of 57,000 or so clones, about 85% of them appearing once. Sequencing used CD4+ or CD8+ T cells sorted from blood, obtained in a trial of the OX40 agonist ivuxolimab. These receptors were collected from an adult with an advanced solid tumor such as melanoma, head and neck, liver or kidney cancer.

This CDR3 reads CASSQGTSDDEQYF. The CDR3 bases are TGTGCCAGCAGCCAGGGGACTAGTGATGACGAGCAGTACTTC. The genes are TRBV11-2 and TRBJ2-5; 8 bases are a match to TRBD2. The J call is doubtful: the DNA matches TRBJ2-7 better. Germline V CDR1 and CDR2: SGHAT, FQNNGV. The CDR3 length is 14 residues.

The V call is TRBV7-6, the J call TRBJ2-1; 13 bases line up with TRBD2. The CDR3 covers 15 residues. Per germline, CDR1 SGHVS and CDR2 FNYEAQ. After removal of 1 base from V and 6 bases from J, the junction contained 0 bases not matched to a gene. The CDR3 protein is CASSLGLAGGNEQFF. The DNA of the CDR3 is TGTGCCAGCAGCTTAGGACTAGCGGGAGGCAATGAGCAGTTCTTC. Based on the CDR3 plus reference TRBV7-6 and TRBJ2-1, the full variable domain is GAGVSQSPRYKVTKRGQDVALRCDPISGHVSLYWYRQALGQGPEFLTYFNYEAQQDKSGLPNDRFSAERPEGSISTLTIQRTEQRDSAMYRCASSLGLAGGNEQFFGPGTRLTVL.

About this clone: The junction differs from germline at one of its ends, possibly a read error. The rearrangement joins TRBV5-1 to TRBJ1-1, with a possible D match to TRBD1 (5 bases). The CDR3 runs 14 residues. Looked up from germline, CDR1 is SGHRS and CDR2 is YFSETQ. CDR3 amino acids: CASSPAGLNIEAFF. DNA for the CDR3: TGCGCCAGCAGCCCAGCGGGGCTAAACATTGAAGCTTTCTTT.

The CDR3 DNA follows: TGTGCCAGCAGCCCAACTCTAGGACCGTCAGGGACAGATACGCAGTATTTT. It translates to CASSPTLGPSGTDTQYF. The rearrangement joins TRBV7-9 to TRBJ2-3, with D maybe TRBD1 (5 bases). The CDR3 sequence is 17 residues long. With 5 bases removed from V and 3 bases from J, the gap between germline ends came to 21 bases. Per the germline V gene, CDR1 is SEHNR and CDR2 is FQNEAQ (reference sequence).

V usage is TRBV11-2 and J usage is TRBJ1-4; D gene uncertain. CDR1 and CDR2 (germline): SGHAT, FQNNGV. The CDR3 is made up of 17 amino acids. Trimming shortened V by 5 bases and J by 1 base, and 17 bases separated the two germline ends. Here the CDR3 reads CASSPYPRTLTNEKLFF. DNA of the CDR3: TGTGCCAGCAGCCCTTACCCTCGGACTTTAACTAATGAAAAACTGTTTTTT.

The genes are TRBV5-1 and TRBJ2-2; 10 positions agree with TRBD2. Per the germline V gene, CDR1 is SGHRS and CDR2 is YFSETQ. This CDR3 has 16 residues. Losses at the gene ends were 5 bases for V and 4 bases for J; bases not matched to a gene: 8. The CDR3 region is CASSKSSGSSTGELFF. CDR3 DNA sequence: TGCGCCAGCAGTAAGTCTAGCGGGAGCTCCACCGGGGAGCTGTTTTTT.

The rearrangement uses TRBV19 and TRBJ2-7; D gene ambiguous. This CDR3 has 14 amino acids. Germline V gives CDR1 LNHDA, CDR2 SQIVND (reference sequence). V gave up 3 bases and J gave up 0 bases, with 9 bases separating them. The CDR3 protein is CASSISQFSYEQYF. In DNA form, the CDR3 reads TGTGCCAGTAGTATCTCACAGTTCTCCTACGAGCAGTACTTC.

This clone was picked up a small number of times. This chain connects TRBV9 to TRBJ1-5, with 9 positions matching TRBD1. V lost 3 bases, J lost 5 bases, and 3 bases stayed unmatched. Per the germline V gene, CDR1 is SGDLS and CDR2 is YYNGEE. The CDR3 consists of 14 residues. As DNA, the CDR3 is TGTGCCAGCAGCGATGGGACAGGGTATCAGCCCCAGCATTTT. Translating gives CASSDGTGYQPQHF.

This chain uses TRBV27 with TRBJ1-4, with TRBD1 matching over 7 bases. The CDR3 covers 14 residues. Germline CDR1 and CDR2: MNHEY and SMNVEV (reference sequence). V lost 4 bases to trimming and J lost 8 bases; unmatched junction nucleotides: 7. The CDR3 loop is CASSSADRVEKLFF. Written as DNA, the CDR3 is TGTGCCAGCAGTTCCGCCGACAGGGTCGAAAAACTGTTTTTT.

The chain carries TRBV27 and TRBJ1-5; D is undetermined. The length of the CDR3 is 15 residues. Looked up from germline, CDR1 is MNHEY and CDR2 is SMNVEV (reference sequence). Trimming took off 2 bases at V and 2 bases at J, with 10 bases between the two ends. The CDR3 loop reads CASSLMGFGNQPQHF. In nucleotides, the CDR3 is TGTGCCAGCAGTTTAATGGGTTTTGGCAATCAGCCCCAGCATTTT.

V usage is TRBV27 and J usage is TRBJ2-1, with a possible D match to TRBD2 (6 bases). Trimming shortened V by 10 bases and J by 13 bases, and 23 bases separated the two germline ends. This CDR3 is built from 13 residues. CDR1 is MNHEY and CDR2 is SMNVEV in the germline V gene (reference sequence). The CDR3 nucleotides are TGTGCCACCACCGGGAAGACCGGGACTGCACAGTTCTTC. This sequence encodes CATTGKTGTAQFF.

The chain links TRBV4-1 to TRBJ1-1; D unresolved. Germline CDR1 and CDR2: MGHRA and YSYEKL. The V gene lost 1 base and the J gene lost 1 base, with 1 base spanning the gap. The CDR3 is 12 amino acids. The CDR3 region is CASSQANTEAFF. CDR3 in DNA: TGCGCCAGCAGCCAAGCGAACACTGAAGCTTTCTTT.

This rearrangement joins TRBV5-4 to TRBJ2-7; D could derive from TRBD1 or TRBD2 (5 bases each). V gave up 0 bases and J gave up 7 bases, with 11 bases separating them. CDR3 length equals 13 residues. From germline, CDR1 is SGHNT and CDR2 YYREEE (reference sequence). CDR3 sequence (DNA): TGTGCCAGCAGCTTGGTTAGCAGGGAGGAGCAGTACTTC. Protein: CASSLVSREEQYF.

The gene calls are TRBV4-3 and TRBJ2-5, with 8 bases fitting TRBD2. After removal of 0 bases from V and 1 base from J, the junction contained 1 base not matched to a gene. The CDR3 sequence is 15 residues long. Germline CDR1 and CDR2: LGHNA and YSLEER. The CDR3 DNA follows: TGCGCCAGCAGCCAAGATACTAGCGGCCAAGAGACCCAGTACTTC. Translating gives CASSQDTSGQETQYF.